This entry is about one T cell receptor beta chain. In the authors' workflow: Amplification from reference gene primers served as the basis for estimated nucleated cell counts. TCRdb keeps only in-frame clones here, not all; method: immunoSEQ multiplex PCR. The V and J calls and clone size were taken over from that table, and D and trimming were inferred from the DNA. The sample has approximately 220,000 clones; 80% to 90% are singletons. These data are taken from a study of blood T cell repertoires in COVID-19. Across the whole study: Researchers got acute and convalescent COVID-19 samples from the United States, Italy and Spain. PBMCs, B-cell-depleted T cells, or T cells provided the cDNA or gDNA that made up the material.

CDR3 length: 16 amino acids. Trimming shortened V by 3 bases and J by 2 bases, and 17 bases separated the two germline ends. Germline-derived CDR1 and CDR2 are SGHDT and YYEEEE. Individuals drawn from about two dozen US areas were about 18 to 95 years old. Sequencing input: PBMCs or T cells enriched from blood (not recorded which). The receptor was derived from a woman aged 40 to 50 with acute COVID-19. This rearrangement joins TRBV5-6 to TRBJ2-5; tentative D call: TRBD2 (5 bases). Written as DNA, the CDR3 is TGTGCCAGCAGCTCTCCTACCGGGGAAGAACAAGAGACCCAGTACTTC. Residues: CASSSPTGEEQETQYF.